This T cell receptor (beta chain) appears in the sequencing data of a study of T cell responses to AZD1222 COVID-19 vaccine. Study-level points and caveats: The CD4 TCRs associated with vaccination extended across spike and predominated at 160-218 and 743-854.

Repertoires were generated with immunoSEQ multiplex PCR, while TCRdb's copy carries only in-frame clones and drops some. Of about 120,000 clones listed, 70% to 90% were seen once; the top ten hold 20% to 25%. Details on this clone: What it binds is unknown.

The sequence was obtained from an adult in good health. The sample in question was peripheral blood, obtained on day 0 of AZD1222 vaccination.

The CDR3 bases are TGTGCCAGCTCACCAGGGACGGACATAACCGGGGAGCTGTTTTTT. Translation: CASSPGTDITGELFF. The chain employs TRBV18 and TRBJ2-2, with D perhaps being TRBD1 or TRBD2 (5 bases each). This CDR3 is 15 amino acids long. Germline CDR1 KGHSH, CDR2 LQKENI. V was cut by 2 bases and J by 5 bases, with 12 bases left in between.